A selection of T cell receptor beta chains follows, all from one sample in a study of CD8 T cells in ankylosing spondylitis. TCRdb itself ran the 5' RACE reads through MiXCR, one entry per CDR3 protein. The profile shows about 36,000 distinct CDR3 sequences, 4.5% to 6% of them singletons. Input material: blood, either unsorted or a sorted T cell fraction (not recorded which). All receptors come from a male donor with ankylosing spondylitis or in good health (not recorded which). The CDR3 runs from the conserved cysteine through the conserved F or W. A D gene is named only where the DNA matches it firmly. Clone size is given for some rows only: seen once, a few or many times, or a class if the clone is expanded.

.	TRBV3-1	TRBJ1-6	many	TGTGCCAGCAGCCAAGAGGGCTCGTATAATTCACCCCTCCACTTT	CASSQEGSYNSPLHF
.	TRBV5-1	TRBJ2-5	many	TGCGCCAGCAGCTTGGGGACATCGGCGAAGACCCAGTACTTC	CASSLGTSAKTQYF
TRBD2	TRBV7-6	TRBJ2-7	many	TGTGCCAGCAGCCAAGGGAGGGCCTCGTGGTACGAGCAGTACTTC	CASSQGRASWYEQYF
TRBD1	TRBV2	TRBJ1-5	many	TGTGCCAGCAGTGTTCATGGGCAGGGGGTACCTCAGCCCCAGCATTTT	CASSVHGQGVPQPQHF
.	TRBV12-3/TRBV12-4	TRBJ2-3	many	TGTGCCAGCAGAGGAGATACGCAGTATTTT	CASRGDTQYF
TRBD2	TRBV29-1	TRBJ2-3	many	TGCAGCGTTCTCGGGACTAGCGGGAGCACAGATACGCAGTATTTT	CSVLGTSGSTDTQYF
.	TRBV5-1	TRBJ1-4	many	TGCGCCAGCAGCTTGGGCTCCTGGGATGAAAAACTGTTTTTT	CASSLGSWDEKLFF
TRBD2	TRBV9	TRBJ2-1	.	TGTGCCAGCAGCGTAGTGCCAGCGGGAGGACCATACAATGAGCAGTTCTTC	CASSVVPAGGPYNEQFF
TRBD1	TRBV20-1	TRBJ1-2	.	TGCAGTGGACAGGGAAGGGACTATGGCCACACCTTC	CSGQGRDYGHTF
.	TRBV7-2	TRBJ1-1	many	TGTGCCAGCAGCTTAAATTGGGAGTACACTGAAGCTTTCTTT	CASSLNWEYTEAFF
TRBD1	TRBV10-1	TRBJ2-2	many	TGCGCCAGCCGCAAGGACAGGGGGCTCTCCGGGGAGCTGTTTTTT	CASRKDRGLSGELFF
.	TRBV6-2/TRBV6-3	TRBJ2-7	many	TGTGCCAGCGGGAGACGGACCTACGAGCAGTACTTC	CASGRRTYEQYF
.	TRBV20-1	TRBJ1-2	many	TGCAGTGCTAGACCGGACAGCGGCCCATGGGGCTACACCTTC	CSARPDSGPWGYTF
TRBD1	TRBV5-1	TRBJ1-1	many	TGCGCCAGCAGCGCTCTCCGGACAGGGTGGGGGAACACTGAAGCTTTCTTT	CASSALRTGWGNTEAFF
.	TRBV9	TRBJ1-1	many	TGTGCCAGCAGCCCCCGTGGGGGTTTTGCTGGGAAAGCTTTCTTT	CASSPRGGFAGKAFF
.	TRBV12-3/TRBV12-4	TRBJ2-7	many	TGTGCCAGCAGTTTTGAGAGGGCAGATAAGCAGTACTTC	CASSFERADKQYF
.	TRBV4-2	TRBJ2-1	many	TGTGCCAGCAGCCAAGAGGACTTCTCCTACAATGAGCAGTTCTTC	CASSQEDFSYNEQFF
.	TRBV24-1	TRBJ2-1	many	TGTGCCACCGGAGAGAGCTCCTACAATGAGCAGTTCTTC	CATGESSYNEQFF
.	TRBV14	TRBJ2-1	many	TGTGCCAGCAGTACGGGGATATACAATGAGCAGTTCTTC	CASSTGIYNEQFF
TRBD1	TRBV4-3	TRBJ2-3	many	TGCGCCAGCAGCCAAGTTATTCGAGGGGGCGTCGGCACAGATACGCAGTATTTT	CASSQVIRGGVGTDTQYF
TRBD2	TRBV20-1	TRBJ2-3	many	TGCAGTGCTAGACTTAGCGGGGGCCCGGTGAGCACAGATACGCAGTATTTT	CSARLSGGPVSTDTQYF
.	TRBV20-1	TRBJ2-4	many	TGCAGTGCTAGAACCAATTGGGGGAACATTCAGTACTTC	CSARTNWGNIQYF
.	TRBV12-3/TRBV12-4	TRBJ2-5	many	TGTGCCAGCAGCGCGGCGCTTCAAGAGACCCAGTACTTC	CASSAALQETQYF
TRBD1	TRBV6-5	TRBJ2-7	many	TGTGCCAGCAGTTACTTTGCGGGACAGGGGGGGACCTACGAGCAGTACTTC	CASSYFAGQGGTYEQYF
.	TRBV23-1	TRBJ2-7	.	TGCGCCAGCAGTCAAAACTACGAGCAGTACTTC	CASSQNYEQYF
.	TRBV3-1	TRBJ2-3	many	TGTGCCAGCAGCCAACCACTAGCTGATACGCAGTATTTT	CASSQPLADTQYF
.	TRBV4-3	TRBJ1-6	medium-sized	TGCGCCAGCAGCCAAGCGAATCCAAACGTGTATAATTCACCCCTCCACTTT	CASSQANPNVYNSPLHF
.	TRBV7-9	TRBJ2-5	many	TGTGCCAGCAGCCTACTAGGGGAGACCCAGTACTTC	CASSLLGETQYF
.	TRBV9	TRBJ2-7	many	TGTGCCAGCAGCGTAGCCCCGGGAAATACCTACGAGCAGTACTTC	CASSVAPGNTYEQYF
.	TRBV7-3	TRBJ1-2	many	TGTGCCAGCAGTCAGGAAGGCGCGTTAGGAGGCTACACCTTC	CASSQEGALGGYTF
.	TRBV6-1	TRBJ2-6	many	TGTGCCAGCCCTGCCGGGACTGGGGCCAACGTCCTGACTTTC	CASPAGTGANVLTF
.	TRBV7-9	TRBJ2-5	many	TGTGCCAGCAGCCCCGGTTGGGGTGTCCAAGAGACCCAGTACTTC	CASSPGWGVQETQYF
.	TRBV6-2/TRBV6-3	TRBJ2-2	many	TGTGCCAGCAGTTATACGCGAGACACCGGGGAGCTGTTTTTT	CASSYTRDTGELFF
.	TRBV5-6	TRBJ2-3	medium-sized	TGTGCCAGCAGCTTGGCGTCCGACGGACACACAGATACGCAGTATTTT	CASSLASDGHTDTQYF
.	TRBV5-1	TRBJ1-1	many	TGCGCCAGCAGCTGGGACACGACCTATAGGGACACTGAAGCTTTCTTT	CASSWDTTYRDTEAFF
TRBD1	TRBV29-1	TRBJ2-2	few	TGCAGCGGAGGACAGGGGGTCACCGGGGAGCTGTTTTTT	CSGGQGVTGELFF
TRBD1	TRBV5-6	TRBJ2-3	many	TGTGCCAGCAGCTACCCGGGACAGGGCACAGATACGCAGTATTTT	CASSYPGQGTDTQYF
.	TRBV7-9	TRBJ2-7	many	TGTGCCAGCAGCTTAGCTGTCTCCGCCTACGAGCAGTACTTC	CASSLAVSAYEQYF
.	TRBV12-3/TRBV12-4	TRBJ1-1	many	TGTGCCAGCAGTTTACTAGTTTCGACCACTGAAGCTTTCTTT	CASSLLVSTTEAFF
.	TRBV5-6	TRBJ1-1	many	TGTGCCAGCAGCTTGGCCCAAGGGGGGCGAGGTGAAGCTTTCTTT	CASSLAQGGRGEAFF
TRBD2	TRBV6-1	TRBJ2-3	many	TGTGCCAGCACCGGGGGGGGAGCCACAGATACGCAGTATTTT	CASTGGGATDTQYF
TRBD2	TRBV11-2	TRBJ2-5	.	TGTGTCAGCAGCGGCCTAGCGGGAGCTGCAGAGACCCAGTACTTC	CVSSGLAGAAETQYF